These T cell receptor beta chains were read from a single sample in a study of OX40 agonist ivuxolimab in advanced cancers. Generated by immunoSEQ multiplex PCR, the TCRdb table keeps only in-frame clones and is missing some. The repertoire holds about 50,000 clones, with about nine tenths as singletons. The sequences come from CD4+ or CD8+ T cells sorted from blood, collected in a trial of the OX40 agonist ivuxolimab. The receptors here all came from an adult with an advanced solid tumor such as melanoma, head and neck, liver or kidney cancer. CDR3s include the opening cysteine and the closing phenylalanine or tryptophan. Fields, in order: J gene, D gene, clone size, V gene, CDR3 DNA, CDR3 protein. A D gene is named only where the DNA matches it firmly. Some rows have no size entry. The others give once, few or many, or a class for an expanded clone.

TRBJ2-4 | - | - | TRBV5-4 | TGTGCCAGCAGCCCCAGGGGCCCGCTTAATATTCAGTACTTC | CASSPRGPLNIQYF
TRBJ1-4 | - | - | TRBV29-1 | TGCAGCGTTCTTGAGGGGGGTAATGAAAAACTGTTTTTT | CSVLEGGNEKLFF
TRBJ2-5 | - | - | TRBV30 | TGTGCCTGGAGTGCCGTGGGCCTTGGGACCCAGTACTTC | CAWSAVGLGTQYF
TRBJ2-7 | TRBD2 | once | TRBV4-2 | TGTGCCAGCAACTCCGGGGCAGGACTAGCCTACGAGCAGTACTTC | CASNSGAGLAYEQYF
TRBJ1-1 | - | - | TRBV29-1 | TGCAGCGGCCGGAAGGGTATGGACACTGAAGCTTTCTTT | CSGRKGMDTEAFF
TRBJ2-5 | - | - | TRBV11-1 | TGTGCCAGCAGACGGAACCAAGAGACCCAGTACTTC | CASRRNQETQYF
TRBJ1-4 | - | - | TRBV11-2 | TGTGCCAGCAGCTTAGGGGTTGGAGGAACTTATGAAAAACTGTTTTTT | CASSLGVGGTYEKLFF
TRBJ2-5 | - | - | TRBV7-9 | TGTGCCAGCAGCTTCGAAGGGAGGGAGACCCAGTACTTC | CASSFEGRETQYF
TRBJ2-5 | TRBD2 | - | TRBV2 | TGTGCCAGCAGCCGGGGGGGGCTGCTTTACTTC | CASSRGGLLYF
TRBJ2-7 | - | - | TRBV2 | TGTGCCAGCAGCGCCCAATTAGAAGGCGAGCAGTACTTC | CASSAQLEGEQYF
TRBJ2-2 | - | once | TRBV11-1 | TGTGCCAGCAGCTTAATGAGGGCCCACGGCGGGGAGCTGTTTTTT | CASSLMRAHGGELFF
TRBJ1-1 | - | - | TRBV5-4 | TGTGCCAGCAGTCCCGCCGGGTCGAGTGAAGCTTTCTTT | CASSPAGSSEAFF
TRBJ1-1 | - | - | TRBV7-3 | TGTGCCAGCAGCCAAACACCCATGAACACTGAAGCTTTCTTT | CASSQTPMNTEAFF
TRBJ2-7 | - | once | TRBV25-1 | TGTGCCAGCAGTGAAGCTTACGAGCAGTACTTC | CASSEAYEQYF
TRBJ1-1 | - | - | TRBV7-9 | TGTGCCAGCAGCCCTGGGGGGGACACTGAAGCTTTCTTT | CASSPGGDTEAFF
TRBJ1-2 | - | - | TRBV28 | TGTGCCAGCAGTTTACTTGTACAGTTCTATGGCTACACCTTC | CASSLLVQFYGYTF
TRBJ2-2 | - | - | TRBV9 | TGTGCCAGCAGCGTAGCAGGGGTCACCGGGGAGCTGTTTTTT | CASSVAGVTGELFF
TRBJ2-2 | - | - | TRBV5-4 | TGTGCCAGCAGCTTGGGTCGGAGGGGCGCGAACACCGGGGAGCTGTTTTTT | CASSLGRRGANTGELFF
TRBJ1-4 | - | - | TRBV6-6 | TGTGCCAGCAGTCCCCCAAGTGAGAAACTGTTTTTT | CASSPPSEKLFF
TRBJ1-5 | TRBD1 | few | TRBV28 | TGTGCCAGCAGTTTTTATACAGGGGGCAGGTTTCAGCCCCAGCATTTT | CASSFYTGGRFQPQHF
TRBJ1-1 | TRBD1 | - | TRBV5-1 | TGCGCCAGCAGCTCTAAACCGGGACAGGAGTTCGGAGCTTTCTTT | CASSSKPGQEFGAFF
TRBJ2-1 | - | - | TRBV9 | TGTGCCAGCAGCGTCCAGGGCAATGAGCAGTTCTTC | CASSVQGNEQFF
TRBJ2-3 | TRBD1 | - | TRBV6-1 | TGTGCCAGCAATCCGGGACAGCAAGGAACAGATACGCAGTATTTT | CASNPGQQGTDTQYF
TRBJ1-2 | - | - | TRBV28 | TGTGCCAGCAGTTTATTGAACTATGGCTACACCTTC | CASSLLNYGYTF
TRBJ1-2 | - | - | TRBV7-4 | TGTGCCAGCAGCTTAGCCCCTCTGGTGGGCTACACCTTC | CASSLAPLVGYTF
TRBJ1-5 | - | few | TRBV30 | TGTGCCTGGAGTGTTAGAGGGAATCAGCCCCAGCATTTT | CAWSVRGNQPQHF
TRBJ2-5 | - | - | TRBV19 | TGTGCCAGTAGTATAGGTCCCCGGGGGAGTAAAGAGACCCAGTACTTC | CASSIGPRGSKETQYF
TRBJ2-1 | - | once | TRBV20-1 | TGCAGTGCCCAGGGCAGGGAGCAGTTCTTC | CSAQGREQFF
TRBJ2-5 | - | - | TRBV7-2 | TGTGCCAGCAGCGGTACGATGGGGGAGACCCAGTACTTC | CASSGTMGETQYF
TRBJ2-5 | TRBD2 | - | TRBV2 | TGTGCCAGCAGTGGTCAGGGGAGCGGGAGGGAAGAAGAGACCCAGTACTTC | CASSGQGSGREEETQYF